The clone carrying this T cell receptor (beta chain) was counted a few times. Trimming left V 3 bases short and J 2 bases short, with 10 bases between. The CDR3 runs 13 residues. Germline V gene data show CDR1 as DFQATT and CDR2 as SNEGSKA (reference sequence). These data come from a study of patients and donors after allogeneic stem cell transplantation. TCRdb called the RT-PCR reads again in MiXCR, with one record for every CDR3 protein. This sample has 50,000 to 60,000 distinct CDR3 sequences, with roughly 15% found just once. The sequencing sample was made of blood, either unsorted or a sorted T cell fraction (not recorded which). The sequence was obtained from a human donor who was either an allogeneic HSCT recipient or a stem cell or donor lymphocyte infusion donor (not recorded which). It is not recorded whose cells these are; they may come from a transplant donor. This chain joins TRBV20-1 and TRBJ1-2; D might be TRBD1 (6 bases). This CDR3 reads CSASGTPNYGYTF. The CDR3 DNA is TGCAGTGCTAGCGGGACACCGAACTATGGCTACACCTTC.